The entry below gives a single T cell receptor (beta chain) sequence along with its context. The same CDR3 also results from other DNA sequences found in this sample. Germline CDR1 is MNHEY and CDR2 is SVGAGI. Trimming shortened V by 9 bases and J by 2 bases, and 7 bases separated the two germline ends. This CDR3 is built from 11 residues. This record comes from a study of OX40 agonist ivuxolimab in advanced cancers. TCRdb's table, derived via immunoSEQ multiplex PCR, lists solely in-frame clones and lacks some. The data show approximately 61,000 clones, under 90% seen once. The sequencing used CD4+ or CD8+ T cells sorted from blood, collected in a trial of the OX40 agonist ivuxolimab. The receptor comes from an adult with an advanced solid tumor such as melanoma, head and neck, liver or kidney cancer. J is TRBJ1-1 and V is TRBV6-5; D gene ambiguous. The CDR3: CASTTNTEAFF. The CDR3 bases are TGTGCCAGTACCACCAACACTGAAGCTTTCTTT.